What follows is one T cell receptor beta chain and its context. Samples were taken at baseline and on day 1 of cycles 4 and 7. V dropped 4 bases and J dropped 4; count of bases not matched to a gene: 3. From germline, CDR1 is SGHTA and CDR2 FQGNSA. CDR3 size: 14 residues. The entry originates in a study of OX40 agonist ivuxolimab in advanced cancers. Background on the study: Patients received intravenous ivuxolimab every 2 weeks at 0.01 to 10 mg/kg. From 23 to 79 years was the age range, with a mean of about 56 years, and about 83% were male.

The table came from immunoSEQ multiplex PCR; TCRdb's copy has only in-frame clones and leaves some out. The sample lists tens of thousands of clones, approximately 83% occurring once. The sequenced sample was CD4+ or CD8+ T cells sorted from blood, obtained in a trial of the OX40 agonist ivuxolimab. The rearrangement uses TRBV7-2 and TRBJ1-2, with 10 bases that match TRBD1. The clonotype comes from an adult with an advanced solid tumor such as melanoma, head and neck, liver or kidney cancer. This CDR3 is CASSSDRGSYGYTF. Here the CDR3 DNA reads TGTGCCAGCAGCTCGGACAGGGGGTCCTATGGCTACACCTTC.